Here is one TCR beta chain with its context. Its recognized antigen is unknown. Base quality data are lacking; no much larger clone is found one base away. Including cysteine and phenylalanine, the CDR3 has 15 amino acids. Only the CDR3 DNA is retained, 45 bases long and in frame from the first base. The V end gives up 4 bases and the J end 2 bases, leaving 6 bases in the junction not matched to a gene. Via the germline V gene, CDR1 is SGHRS and CDR2 YFSETQ. For the CD8 naive samples, CD45RO-negative cells were positively selected for CCR7, yielding a CD45RA+CCR7+ population from which TemRA cells were excluded. The donors were healthy, HIV-negative adults who had no recently reported acute infections or vaccinations. Every donor was a Caucasian adult residing in Nashville, Tennessee, USA. After blood collection by leukapheresis, PBMCs were isolated using Ficoll-Histopaque density gradient centrifugation and then cryopreserved in the vapor phase of liquid nitrogen. Analytical flow cytometry was used to check the purity and quantity of every magnetically sorted T cell population. Each sorted fraction had its genomic DNA isolated and then quantified by UV absorbance on a Nanodrop 2000c.

This entry belongs to a study of shared clonotypes between healthy human individuals (dated by TCRdb to about 2020). A note on the overall study: The cohort included three men and two women between 18 and 49 years of age. For each donor, three plates each were used for CD4 naive and CD4 memory, two plates were used for CD8 naive, and one plate was used for CD8 memory. To estimate repertoire size and how much clonotypes are shared between individuals, the study performed deep sequencing of blood TCR repertoires from a few healthy adults. Different laboratories and diverse techniques were used to prepare libraries and sequence TCR repertoires, to increase sequencing depth and limit assay-specific biases. Between about 0.85 and 8.9 billion PBMCs per donor were obtained by leukapheresis. Summary of the overall study and its limitations: Based on pairwise subsampling, the degree of clonotype sharing among donors was expected to be affected by sequencing depth. When a handful of donors were compared, the shared fraction of clonotypes was 5% to 6.5% for naive CD4, roughly 3.4% for naive CD8, roughly 2.5% for memory CD4, and 0.35% to 0.5% for memory CD8. Sampling was limited to blood, and TCR repertoires in tissue likely differ from TCR repertoires in blood. Larger estimated clonotype richness was generally found for naive subsets than for memory subsets. Compared with non-shared clonotypes, the clonotypes found in all four sorted-subset donors had higher generation probabilities. The genetic and exposure-history diversity represented was limited by the small number of donors. Rarefaction of sorted-subset datasets indicated incomplete sequencing despite the large sequencing depth.

TCR CDR3 regions were amplified from genomic DNA by multiplex PCR using the deep immunoSEQ assay. Genomic DNA extracted from each cell subset was distributed evenly over all wells of several immunoSEQ 96-well plates, and each plate served as one replicate. For sorted subsets, each replicate PCR was loaded with approximately 200 ng genomic DNA, equivalent to 25,000 to 30,000 T cell genomes. Purified libraries were quantified with a Qubit 3.0 fluorometer, sized on a Bioanalyzer 2100, and re-quantified with the KAPA Library Quantification kit. A separate single-read 150-cycle Illumina NextSeq 550 flow cell was used to sequence each immunoSEQ 96-well plate. The source study handled its data this way. The immunoSEQ output contained only junctional sequences without quality scores, so filtering could not match that applied to full-length reads. To assign V/J genes and CDR3, sequences were annotated against IMGT germline references using PyIR, a Python wrapper for IgBLAST v1.9. Reads were removed for weak V/J assignments (E-value above 1e-6), missing CDR3, stop codons, out-of-frame junctions, or ambiguous translated residues. A V3J clonotype was defined by an identical inferred V gene, J gene, and CDR3 amino acid sequence. Percentage overlap between repertoires was calculated by dividing the number of shared unique clonotypes by the size of the smaller repertoire. Three approaches were used to assess repertoire richness: RTK rarefaction, the Chao1 estimator, and Recon v2.1 estimates of unobserved clonotypes. Generation probabilities were computed with OLGA for all TCRbeta clonotypes obtained by the gDNA method from several donors. In TCRdb, the immuneACCESS table is reduced to in-frame sequences with V and J assigned. These tables do not hold every clone; where another copy was compared, an unresolved V gene accounts for under half, and the others remain unexplained. V and J calls and clone size are those listed in that table; D and trimming were worked out from the DNA. In this sample the table shows about 2 million clones, roughly 94% of which occur a single time. The ten largest clones represent more than 0.95% of the sample.

The sequencing sample was made of naive CD8+ T cells sorted from blood. This sample's cell subset or site label indicates: CD45RA+CCR7+. The receptor's source is a young man in good health. This chain is built from TRBV5-1 and TRBJ2-5; a stretch of 9 junction bases matches TRBD1. In nucleotides, the sequence is TGCGCCAGCAGCCAACGGACAGGGGCACAAGAGACCCAGTACTTC. It translates as CASSQRTGAQETQYF. Reference TRBV5-1 and TRBJ2-5 proteins supply the regions before and after the CDR3; the full variable domain is: KAGVTQTPRYLIKTRGQQVTLSCSPISGHRSVSWYQQTPGQGLQFLFEYFSETQRNKGNFPGRFSGRQFSNSRSEMNVSTLELGDSALYLCASSQRTGAQETQYFGPGTRLLVL.